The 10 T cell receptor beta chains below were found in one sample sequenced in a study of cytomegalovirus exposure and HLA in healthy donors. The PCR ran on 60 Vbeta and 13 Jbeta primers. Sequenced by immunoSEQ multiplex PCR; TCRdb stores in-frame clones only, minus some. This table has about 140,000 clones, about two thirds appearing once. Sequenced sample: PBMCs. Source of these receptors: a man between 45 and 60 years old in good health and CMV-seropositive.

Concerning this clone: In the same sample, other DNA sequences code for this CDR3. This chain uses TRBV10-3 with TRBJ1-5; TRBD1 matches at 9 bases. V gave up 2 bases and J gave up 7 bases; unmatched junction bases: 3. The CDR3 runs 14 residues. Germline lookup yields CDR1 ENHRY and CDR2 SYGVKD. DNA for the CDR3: TGTGCCATCAGTGAGAGGACAGGGGAGCAGCCCCAGCATTTT. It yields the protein CAISERTGEQPQHF.

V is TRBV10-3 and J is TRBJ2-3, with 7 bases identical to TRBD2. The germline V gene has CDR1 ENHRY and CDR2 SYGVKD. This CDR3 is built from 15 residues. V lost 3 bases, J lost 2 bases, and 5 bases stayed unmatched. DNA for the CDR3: TGTGCCATCAGTGATCGGACTAGATTCACAGATACGCAGTATTTT. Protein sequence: CAISDRTRFTDTQYF.

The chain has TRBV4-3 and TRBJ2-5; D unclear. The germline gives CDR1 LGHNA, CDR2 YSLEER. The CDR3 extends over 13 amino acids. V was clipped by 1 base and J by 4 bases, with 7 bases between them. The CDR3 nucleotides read TGCGCCAGCAGCCAAGTCATCGGAGAGACCCAGTACTTC. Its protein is CASSQVIGETQYF.

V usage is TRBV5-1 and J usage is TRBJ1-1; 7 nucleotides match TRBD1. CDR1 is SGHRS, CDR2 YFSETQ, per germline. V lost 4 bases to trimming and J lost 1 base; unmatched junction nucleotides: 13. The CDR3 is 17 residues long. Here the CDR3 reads CASSTGTALGENTEAFF. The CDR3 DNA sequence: TGCGCCAGCAGCACTGGGACAGCTTTAGGGGAGAACACTGAAGCTTTCTTT.

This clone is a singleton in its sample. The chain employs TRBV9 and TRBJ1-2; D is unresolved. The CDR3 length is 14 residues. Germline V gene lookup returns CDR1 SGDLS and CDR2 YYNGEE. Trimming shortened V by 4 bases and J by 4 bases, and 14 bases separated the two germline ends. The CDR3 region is CASSSRNGSYGYTF. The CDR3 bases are TGTGCCAGCAGCTCGAGAAACGGGTCCTATGGCTACACCTTC.

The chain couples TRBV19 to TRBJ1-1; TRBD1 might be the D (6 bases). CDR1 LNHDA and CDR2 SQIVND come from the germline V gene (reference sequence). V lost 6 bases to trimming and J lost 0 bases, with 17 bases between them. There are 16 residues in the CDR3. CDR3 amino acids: CASRRGGSSLNTEAFF. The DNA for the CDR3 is TGTGCCAGTAGGAGGGGGGGGAGCTCTTTGAACACTGAAGCTTTCTTT.

The CDR3 is CASSLRGSGANVLTF. The CDR3 DNA reads as TGTGCCAGCAGCTTGAGGGGGTCTGGGGCCAACGTCCTGACTTTC. The chain joins TRBV5-6 to TRBJ2-6; TRBD1 might be the D (6 bases). The length of the CDR3 is 15 residues. V was trimmed by 1 base and J by 1 base, leaving 6 bases between them. Germline values: CDR1 SGHDT, CDR2 YYEEEE.

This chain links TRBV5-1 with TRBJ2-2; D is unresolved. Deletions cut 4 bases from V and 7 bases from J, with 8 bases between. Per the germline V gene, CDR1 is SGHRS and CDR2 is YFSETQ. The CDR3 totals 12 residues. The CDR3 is CASSRVGGELFF. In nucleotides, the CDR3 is TGCGCCAGCAGCCGGGTGGGCGGGGAGCTGTTTTTT.

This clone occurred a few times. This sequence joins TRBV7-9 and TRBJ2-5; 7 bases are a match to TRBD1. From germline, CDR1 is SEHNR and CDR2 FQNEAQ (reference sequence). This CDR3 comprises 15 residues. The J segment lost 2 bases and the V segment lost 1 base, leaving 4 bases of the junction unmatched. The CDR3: CASSLGDRLQETQYF. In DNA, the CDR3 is TGTGCCAGCAGCTTAGGGGACAGACTACAAGAGACCCAGTACTTC.

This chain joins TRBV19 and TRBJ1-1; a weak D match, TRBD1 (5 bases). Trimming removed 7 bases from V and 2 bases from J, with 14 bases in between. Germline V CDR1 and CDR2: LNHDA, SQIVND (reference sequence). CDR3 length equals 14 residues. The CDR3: CASTRGGTNTEAFF. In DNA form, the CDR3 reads TGTGCCAGTACCCGGGGGGGGACTAACACTGAAGCTTTCTTT.